This T cell receptor (beta chain) was identified in a study of neurological immune-mediated disorders. The table lists this clonotype with many counts. By 5'RACE with 10-nucleotide random UMIs, the cDNA was made. One entry per CDR3 protein, called by TCRdb with MiXCR from the 5' RACE reads. The table lists around 65,000 distinct CDR3 sequences, around 5.1% of them singletons. Preparation of the unsorted libraries drew on 2 million PBMCs stored at -80 C. The V gene's germline CDR1 is DFQATT and CDR2 SNEGSKA (reference sequence). With V trimmed by 5 bases and J by 2 bases, 1 base remained unmatched. This CDR3 has 13 amino acids.

The sequenced sample was PBMCs. The V call is TRBV20-1, the J call TRBJ1-5, with 9 bases that match TRBD1. The TCR sequence derives from a human donor with multiple sclerosis. The donor label of this sample is uncertain. The chain's CDR3 is CSARTGGNQPQHF. CDR3 nucleotide sequence: TGCAGTGCTCGGACAGGGGGCAATCAGCCCCAGCATTTT.